Listed below are T cell receptor beta chains from one sample, sequenced in a study of vaccination and CD4 T cells after COVID-19. TCRdb processed the PCR reads anew with MiXCR; each CDR3 protein has one entry. The sample consists of approximately 12,000 distinct CDR3 sequences, around 42% of them appearing once. These TCRs' antigens remain unknown. This material consisted of CD4+ T cells from blood, cultured in vitro, taken before SARS-CoV-2 vaccination. Receptors were obtained from a human donor who had recovered from COVID-19. Each CDR3 is given without its conserved first and last residue. Fields, in order: J gene, D gene, clone size, V gene, CDR3 protein. A D gene is named only where the DNA matches it firmly. Clone size is stated in some rows and not others, as once, few, many or a class when expanded.

>TRBJ1-1|NA|NA|TRBV20-1
SASAGTGYTEAF
>TRBJ1-5|NA|NA|TRBV28
ASSNPDRFNQPQH
>TRBJ2-7|NA|NA|TRBV6-2/TRBV6-3
ASSNPEGAYEQY
>TRBJ2-5|TRBD1|NA|TRBV27
ASSLRGRRETQY
>TRBJ1-2|TRBD1|NA|TRBV10-3
AISEQGPGYT
>TRBJ2-5|TRBD2|few|TRBV11-1
ASSLNIAGLGETQY
>TRBJ1-5|NA|NA|TRBV5-6
ASSLAMDKDQPQH
>TRBJ1-2|TRBD1|few|TRBV7-8
ASSLNPAQGASYT
>TRBJ2-7|TRBD2|NA|TRBV6-1
ASSEALAGSSYEQY
>TRBJ2-7|NA|NA|TRBV2
ASRTFQGAEQY
>TRBJ2-3|NA|few|TRBV21-1
ASSKQKGGGTDTQY
>TRBJ1-2|TRBD1|NA|TRBV27
ASSHRGGPRVRRGYT
>TRBJ1-1|TRBD1|NA|TRBV12-3/TRBV12-4
ASTPDRGAPEAF
>TRBJ2-2|NA|NA|TRBV20-1
SARDLRAGELF
>TRBJ1-5|NA|NA|TRBV9
ASSATAGGGQPQH
>TRBJ1-2|NA|NA|TRBV7-9
ASSLGQTGYYT
>TRBJ2-7|NA|NA|TRBV7-2
ASSLAQWGISTYEQY
>TRBJ2-7|TRBD1|NA|TRBV20-1
SARDRLGQRSSYEQY
>TRBJ2-7|TRBD1|NA|TRBV20-1
SAEGGQGIYEQY
>TRBJ2-5|TRBD2|NA|TRBV6-2/TRBV6-3
ASSLSGRTETQY
>TRBJ2-7|NA|NA|TRBV19
ASSQQGKSEQY
>TRBJ2-2|TRBD1|few|TRBV15
ATSRGTGAHTGELF
>TRBJ2-3|NA|NA|TRBV20-1
SAPPPGTDTQY
>TRBJ1-5|NA|NA|TRBV19
ASQAGNQPQH
>TRBJ2-1|NA|NA|TRBV24-1
ATSDPGTEFHNEQF
>TRBJ1-2|NA|NA|TRBV7-2
ASSPRWGNDGYT
>TRBJ2-1|TRBD2|NA|TRBV6-1
ASRETSGARYNEQF
>TRBJ2-1|TRBD2|NA|TRBV28
ASRPGTSGYNEQF
>TRBJ1-1|NA|NA|TRBV19
ASSIVRNTEAF
>TRBJ1-3|NA|NA|TRBV6-1
ASGDKTGGNTIY
>TRBJ2-5|NA|NA|TRBV19
ASSNTIRGETQY
>TRBJ2-7|NA|once|TRBV6-5
ASSYRRGNYEQY
>TRBJ1-2|NA|NA|TRBV19
ASSPGRYGYT
>TRBJ1-1|NA|few|TRBV7-8
ASSLGPAYPNTEAF
>TRBJ1-6|TRBD1|NA|TRBV20-1
SVGWDRGTYNSPLH
>TRBJ2-3|TRBD2|NA|TRBV20-1
SARILAGATRDTQY
>TRBJ2-6|NA|few|TRBV6-1
ASGRGLGGANVLT
>TRBJ1-6|TRBD1|few|TRBV27
ASTLFGTENSPLH
>TRBJ1-1|NA|NA|TRBV19
ASSRRGGMNTEAF
>TRBJ1-2|NA|few|TRBV28
ASSFRVGGYT
>TRBJ1-4|TRBD1|NA|TRBV27
ASSLVGQYNEKLF
>TRBJ1-2|NA|NA|TRBV20-1
SGVEGSNYGYT
>TRBJ1-1|TRBD1|NA|TRBV19
ASGPGTGMNTEAF
>TRBJ1-1|NA|NA|TRBV10-3
ATRTAGADTEAF
>TRBJ2-3|NA|NA|TRBV15
ATSRDDFTTTDTQY
>TRBJ1-2|NA|few|TRBV20-1
SAQPPAGVVGGYT
>TRBJ2-7|TRBD2|NA|TRBV15
ATSKGTSSVEQY
>TRBJ1-2|NA|NA|TRBV27
ASSFIGRNSGYT
>TRBJ1-5|NA|NA|TRBV19
ATAPTGSPQPQH
>TRBJ1-2|TRBD1|NA|TRBV20-1
SARDVPSRGPYYGYT
>TRBJ2-3|TRBD2|NA|TRBV20-1
SARGVAGPTDTQY
>TRBJ1-2|TRBD1|NA|TRBV27
ASRRRQGNGYT
>TRBJ1-2|NA|NA|TRBV5-1
ASRAGNYGYT